This TCR beta chain was sequenced in a study of neurological immune-mediated disorders. In this sample, this clonotype turned up many times. This CDR3 spans 15 amino acids. Trimming stripped 4 bases from V and 1 base from J, with 16 bases between. CDR1 and CDR2 (germline): DFQATT, SNEGSKA (reference sequence). TCRdb re-derived calls from the 5' RACE reads in MiXCR, one entry per CDR3 protein. The data contain just under 60,000 distinct CDR3 sequences, under 4.5% of them singletons. Unsorted libraries came from 2 million PBMCs stored at -80 °C. Sequencing input: PBMCs. This receptor was identified in a woman aged 30 to 39 with multiple sclerosis. The chain links TRBV20-1 to TRBJ1-1; D possibly corresponds to TRBD1 (6 bases). The CDR3 bases are TGCAGTGCTACGGCCCAGGGGCTACAGAACACTGAAGCTTTCTTT. Translated: CSATAQGLQNTEAFF.